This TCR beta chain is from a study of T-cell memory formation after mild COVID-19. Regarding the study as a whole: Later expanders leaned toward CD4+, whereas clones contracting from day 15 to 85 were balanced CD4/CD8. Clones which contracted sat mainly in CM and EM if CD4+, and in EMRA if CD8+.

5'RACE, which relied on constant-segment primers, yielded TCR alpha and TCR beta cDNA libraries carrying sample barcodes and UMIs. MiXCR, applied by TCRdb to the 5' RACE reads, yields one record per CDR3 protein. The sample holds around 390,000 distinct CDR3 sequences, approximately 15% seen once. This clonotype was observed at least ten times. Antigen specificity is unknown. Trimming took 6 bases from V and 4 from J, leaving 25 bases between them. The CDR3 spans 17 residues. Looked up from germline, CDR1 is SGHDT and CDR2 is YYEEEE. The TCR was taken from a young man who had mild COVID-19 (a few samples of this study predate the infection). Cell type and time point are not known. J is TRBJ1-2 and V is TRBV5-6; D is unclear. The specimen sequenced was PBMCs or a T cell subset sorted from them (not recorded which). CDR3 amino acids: CASINQKRGRGFYGYTF. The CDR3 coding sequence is TGTGCCAGCATCAACCAAAAGAGAGGGCGTGGGTTCTATGGCTACACCTTC. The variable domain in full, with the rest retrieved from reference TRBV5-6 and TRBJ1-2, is DAGVTQSPTHLIKTRGQQVTLRCSPKSGHDTVSWYQQALGQGPQFIFQYYEEEERQRGNFPDRFSGHQFPNYSSELNVNALLLGDSALYLCASINQKRGRGFYGYTFGSGTRLTVV.